The 7 T cell receptor beta chains in this list originate from one sample, sequenced in a study of T cells in Graves' hyperthyroidism and ophthalmopathy. Amplification of TCR beta CDR3 regions was performed using RNA transcripts as template. A set of HTBI primers served as the primers for a first-round RT-PCR of the TCR CDR3. Using its own MiXCR run on the multiplex PCR reads, TCRdb lists one record per CDR3 protein. The sample holds hundreds of thousands of distinct CDR3 sequences, around 22% seen once. What was sequenced was blood. The receptors were sampled from a woman aged 25 to 39 with Graves' ophthalmopathy.

There are a few counts of this clonotype. The chain recombines TRBV15 with TRBJ1-3; D remains unclear. This CDR3 region has 16 residues. Germline CDR1 and CDR2: LNHNV and YYDKDF (reference sequence). Trimming removed 4 bases from V and 4 bases from J, with 17 bases in between. The CDR3 is CATSIQIPGPGNTIYF. CDR3 sequence (DNA): TGTGCCACCAGCATCCAAATACCGGGCCCCGGAAACACCATATATTTT.

The chain couples TRBV12-3 or TRBV12-4 to TRBJ2-5; 7 bases fit TRBD2. V shed 7 bases and J 5 bases; nucleotides not matched to a gene: 10. This CDR3 spans 14 amino acids. CDR3 DNA: TGTGCCAGCAAAAAATGGGCGGGAGTGGAGACCCAGTACTTC. This codes for CASKKWAGVETQYF.

At least ten counts were recorded for this clonotype. V and J are TRBV28 and TRBJ2-7, with D tentatively TRBD1 (5 bases). The CDR3 loop spans 12 amino acids. CDR1 MDHEN and CDR2 SYDVKM come from the germline V gene. The V gene lost 4 bases and the J gene lost 6 bases, with 10 bases spanning the gap. The CDR3 sequence is CASSSSGPEQYF. The CDR3 nucleotides are TGTGCCAGCAGTTCCTCAGGGCCCGAGCAGTACTTC.

The chain uses TRBV12-3 or TRBV12-4 and TRBJ1-1; D gene unclear. The CDR3 has 14 amino acids. The V end lost 7 bases, the J end lost 0 bases, and 12 bases lay between the germline ends. The CDR3, as DNA: TGTGCCAGCACCCCCAGGAATCTGAACACTGAAGCTTTCTTT. Protein sequence: CASTPRNLNTEAFF.

This clonotype was seen a handful of times. This rearrangement joins TRBV2 to TRBJ1-6; maybe TRBD1 (5 bases). CDR1 is SNHLY, CDR2 FYNNEI, per germline. The CDR3 sequence is 14 residues long. Trimming left V 2 bases short and J 10 bases short, with 12 bases between. CDR3 DNA sequence: TGTGCCAGCAGTGAAAACGGGGGGGGGTCACCCCTCCACTTT. Its protein is CASSENGGGSPLHF. The variable domain in full, completed from reference TRBV2 and TRBJ1-6, reads EPEVTQTPSHQVTQMGQEVILRCVPISNHLYFYWYRQILGQKVEFLVSFYNNEISEKSEIFDDQFSVERPDGSNFTLKIRSTKLEDSAMYFCASSENGGGSPLHFGNGTRLTVT.

This clonotype was seen many times. This rearrangement joins TRBV6-1 to TRBJ2-2; a possible D gene is TRBD1 (6 bases). V was trimmed by 3 bases and J by 5 bases, leaving 16 bases between them. Germline V gene data show CDR1 as MNHNS and CDR2 as SASEGT. This CDR3 spans 16 amino acids. The CDR3 coding sequence is TGTGCCAGCAGTGAGTTTCCGGGACAACGAACCGGGGAGCTGTTTTTT. The encoded protein is CASSEFPGQRTGELFF.

This clonotype was seen repeatedly, ten times or more. The chain links TRBV14 to TRBJ1-1; D is undetermined. The CDR3 length is 13 residues. V was shortened by 8 bases and J by 4 bases, with 14 bases between the two germline ends. The germline V gene has CDR1 SGHDN and CDR2 FVKESK. The DNA of the CDR3 is TGTGCCAGCGCCGTTGAAAGGACCACTGAAGCTTTCTTT. It specifies CASAVERTTEAFF.